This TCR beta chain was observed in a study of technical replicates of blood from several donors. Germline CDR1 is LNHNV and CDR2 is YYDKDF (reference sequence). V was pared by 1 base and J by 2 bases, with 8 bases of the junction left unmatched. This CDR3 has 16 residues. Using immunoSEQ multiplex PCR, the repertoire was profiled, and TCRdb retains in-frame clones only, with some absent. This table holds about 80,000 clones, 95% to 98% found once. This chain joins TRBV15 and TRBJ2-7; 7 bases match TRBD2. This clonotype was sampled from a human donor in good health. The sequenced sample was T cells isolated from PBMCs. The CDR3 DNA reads TGTGCCACCAGCAGAGTTCCCCCCGCGGGAGCCTACGAGCAGTACTTC. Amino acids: CATSRVPPAGAYEQYF. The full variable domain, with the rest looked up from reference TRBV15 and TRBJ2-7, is DAMVIQNPRYQVTQFGKPVTLSCSQTLNHNVMYWYQQKSSQAPKLLFHYYDKDFNNEADTPDNFQSRRPNTSFCFLDIRSPGLGDTAMYLCATSRVPPAGAYEQYFGPGTRLTVT.